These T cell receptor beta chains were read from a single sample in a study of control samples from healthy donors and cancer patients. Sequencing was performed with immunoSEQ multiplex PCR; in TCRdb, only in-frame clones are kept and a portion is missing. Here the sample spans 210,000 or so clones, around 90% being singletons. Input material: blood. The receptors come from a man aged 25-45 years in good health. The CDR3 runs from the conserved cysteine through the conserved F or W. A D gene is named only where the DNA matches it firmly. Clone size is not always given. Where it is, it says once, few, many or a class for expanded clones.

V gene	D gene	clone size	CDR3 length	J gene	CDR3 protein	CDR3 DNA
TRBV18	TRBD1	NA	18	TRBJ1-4	CASSPLAQGASTNEKLFF	TGTGCCAGCTCACCACTCGCACAGGGGGCCTCAACTAATGAAAAACTGTTTTTT
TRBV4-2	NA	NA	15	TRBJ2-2	CASSQEGRVTGELFF	TGTGCCAGCAGCCAAGAGGGCAGGGTTACCGGGGAGCTGTTTTTT
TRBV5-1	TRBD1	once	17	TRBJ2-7	CASSLAVLRTGMNEQYF	TGCGCCAGCAGCTTGGCCGTTTTGAGGACAGGGATGAACGAGCAGTACTTC
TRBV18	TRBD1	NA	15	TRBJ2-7	CASSPGQGSSYEQYF	TGTGCCAGCTCACCGGGACAGGGGTCCTCCTACGAGCAGTACTTC
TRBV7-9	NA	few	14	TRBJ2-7	CASSLGRTTYEQYF	TGTGCCAGCAGCTTAGGCAGGACCACGTACGAGCAGTACTTC
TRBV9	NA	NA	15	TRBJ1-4	CASSSLGGAAEKLFF	TGTGCCAGCAGCTCCCTCGGGGGAGCTGCTGAAAAACTGTTTTTT
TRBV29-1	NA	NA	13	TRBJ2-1	CSVTQSSYNEQFF	TGCAGCGTTACGCAGAGCTCCTACAATGAGCAGTTCTTC
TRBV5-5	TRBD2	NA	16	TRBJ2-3	CASSLRTSGGGDTQYF	TGTGCCAGCAGCCTCCGGACTAGCGGGGGAGGAGATACGCAGTATTTT
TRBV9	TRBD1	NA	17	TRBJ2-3	CASSSRGQVVWTDTQYF	TGTGCCAGCAGCTCGAGGGGACAGGTGGTGTGGACAGATACGCAGTATTTT
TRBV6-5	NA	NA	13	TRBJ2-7	CASSSGQHYEQYF	TGTGCCAGCAGTTCCGGACAGCACTACGAGCAGTACTTC
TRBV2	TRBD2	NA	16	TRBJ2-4	CASSLGLAVAKNIQYF	TGTGCCAGCAGCCTTGGACTAGCAGTAGCCAAAAACATTCAGTACTTC
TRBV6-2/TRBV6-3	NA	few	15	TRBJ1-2	CASSYNEVFGYGYTF	TGTGCCAGCAGTTATAATGAGGTGTTTGGGTATGGCTACACCTTC
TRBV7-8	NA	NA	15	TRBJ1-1	CASSLEHTMNTEAFF	TGTGCCAGCAGCTTAGAACACACCATGAACACTGAAGCTTTCTTT
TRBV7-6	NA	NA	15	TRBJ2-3	CASSLQGISTDTQYF	TGTGCCAGCAGCCTACAGGGTATCAGCACAGATACGCAGTATTTT
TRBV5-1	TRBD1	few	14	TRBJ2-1	CASAGTGIYNEQFF	TGCGCCAGCGCCGGGACAGGGATTTACAATGAGCAGTTCTTC
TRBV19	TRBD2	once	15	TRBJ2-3	CASSNSGGTTDTQYF	TGTGCCAGTAGCAATAGCGGGGGGACCACAGATACGCAGTATTTT
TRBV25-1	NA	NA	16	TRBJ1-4	CASSEYEGILYEKLFF	TGTGCCAGCAGTGAATATGAGGGGATCCTCTACGAAAAACTGTTTTTT
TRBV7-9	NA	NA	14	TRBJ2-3	CASSWDGGTDTQYF	TGTGCCAGCAGCTGGGACGGAGGCACAGATACGCAGTATTTT
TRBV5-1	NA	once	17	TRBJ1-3	CASSPTDGQSSGNTIYF	TGCGCCAGCAGCCCTACCGACGGACAGTCCTCTGGAAACACCATATATTTT
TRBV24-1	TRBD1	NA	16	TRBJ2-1	CATSDYTGATYNEQFF	TGTGCCACCAGTGATTATACAGGGGCCACCTACAATGAGCAGTTCTTC
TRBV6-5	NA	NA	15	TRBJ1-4	CASSPTGHDNEKLFF	TGTGCCAGCAGTCCTACAGGGCACGATAATGAAAAACTGTTTTTT
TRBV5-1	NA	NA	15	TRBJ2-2	CASSSAATSTGELFF	TGCGCCAGCAGCTCCGCGGCGACATCCACCGGGGAGCTGTTTTTT
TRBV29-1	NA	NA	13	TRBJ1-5	CSVGGYTNQPQHF	TGCAGCGTTGGAGGCTACACCAATCAGCCCCAGCATTTT
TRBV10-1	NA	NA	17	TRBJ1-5	CAGKSRDPGDSNQPQHF	TGCGCCGGGAAAAGCAGGGACCCCGGGGATAGCAATCAGCCCCAGCATTTT